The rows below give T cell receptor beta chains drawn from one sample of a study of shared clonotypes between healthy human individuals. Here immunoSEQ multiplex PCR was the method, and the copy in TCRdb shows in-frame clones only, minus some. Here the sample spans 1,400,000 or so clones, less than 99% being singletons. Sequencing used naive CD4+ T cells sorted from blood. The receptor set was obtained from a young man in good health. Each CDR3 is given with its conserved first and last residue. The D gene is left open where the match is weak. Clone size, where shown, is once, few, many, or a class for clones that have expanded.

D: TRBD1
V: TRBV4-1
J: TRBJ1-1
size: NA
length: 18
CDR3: CASSQKGDSPLVNTEAFF
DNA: TGCGCCAGCAGCCAAAAGGGGGACAGCCCCTTAGTGAACACTGAAGCTTTCTTT

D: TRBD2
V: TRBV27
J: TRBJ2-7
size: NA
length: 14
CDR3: CASSSGLAAYEQYF
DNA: TGTGCCAGCAGTTCGGGACTAGCGGCCTACGAGCAGTACTTC

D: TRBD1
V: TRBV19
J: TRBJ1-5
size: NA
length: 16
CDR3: CASSILPQGAGQPQHF
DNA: TGTGCCAGTAGTATCTTACCGCAGGGGGCGGGTCAGCCCCAGCATTTT

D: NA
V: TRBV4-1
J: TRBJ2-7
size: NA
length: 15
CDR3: CASSQGATNAYEQYF
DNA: TGCGCCAGCAGCCAAGGGGCGACTAACGCCTACGAGCAGTACTTC

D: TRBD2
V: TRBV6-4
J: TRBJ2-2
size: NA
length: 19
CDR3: CASSDLAGGPILYTGELFF
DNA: TGTGCCAGCAGTGACCTAGCGGGAGGGCCGATCCTTTACACCGGGGAGCTGTTTTTT

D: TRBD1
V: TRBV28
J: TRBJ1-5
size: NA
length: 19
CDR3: CASIPQDREAFHGNQPQHF
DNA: TGTGCCAGCATTCCTCAGGACAGGGAAGCCTTCCATGGCAATCAGCCCCAGCATTTT

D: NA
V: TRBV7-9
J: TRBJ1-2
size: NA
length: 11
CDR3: CASGTDYGYTF
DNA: TGTGCCAGTGGGACCGACTATGGCTACACCTTC

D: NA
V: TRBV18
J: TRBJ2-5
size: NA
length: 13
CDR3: CASSPWGGETQYF
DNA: TGTGCCAGCTCACCTTGGGGTGGGGAGACCCAGTACTTC

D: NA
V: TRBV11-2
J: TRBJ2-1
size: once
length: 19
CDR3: CASSLGIWLNLSSYNEQFF
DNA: TGTGCCAGCAGCTTAGGAATTTGGTTAAACTTGTCGTCCTACAATGAGCAGTTCTTC

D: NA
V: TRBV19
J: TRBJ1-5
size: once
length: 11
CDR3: CASQGQGPQHF
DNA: TGTGCCAGTCAGGGTCAAGGGCCCCAGCATTTT

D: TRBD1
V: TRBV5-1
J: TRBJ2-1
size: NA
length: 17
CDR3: CASSFFLAGGAGSEQFF
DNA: TGCGCCAGCAGCTTTTTTTTGGCAGGGGGCGCAGGAAGTGAGCAGTTCTTC

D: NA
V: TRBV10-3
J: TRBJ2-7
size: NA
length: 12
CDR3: CATAGQTYEQYF
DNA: TGTGCCACCGCGGGACAGACCTACGAGCAGTACTTC

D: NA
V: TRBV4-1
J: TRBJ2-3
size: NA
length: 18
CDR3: CASSQEGGAGAGGDTQYF
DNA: TGCGCCAGCAGCCAAGAAGGGGGTGCGGGAGCCGGAGGAGATACGCAGTATTTT

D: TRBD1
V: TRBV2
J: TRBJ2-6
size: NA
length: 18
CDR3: CASSEGTGLGAGANVLTF
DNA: TGTGCCAGCAGTGAGGGGACAGGGCTCGGGGCTGGGGCCAACGTCCTGACTTTC

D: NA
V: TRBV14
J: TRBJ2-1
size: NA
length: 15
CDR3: CASSRLAGSYNEQFF
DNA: TGTGCCAGCAGCAGATTAGCTGGTTCCTACAATGAGCAGTTCTTC

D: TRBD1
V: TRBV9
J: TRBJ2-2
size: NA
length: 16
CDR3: CASSADRGRNTGELFF
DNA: TGTGCCAGCAGTGCGGACAGGGGGAGGAACACCGGGGAGCTGTTTTTT

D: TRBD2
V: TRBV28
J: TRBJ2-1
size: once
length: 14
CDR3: CASSSGTILNEQFF
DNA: TGTGCCAGCAGTTCCGGGACTATTTTGAATGAGCAGTTCTTC

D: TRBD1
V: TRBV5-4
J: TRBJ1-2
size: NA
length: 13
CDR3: CASSADRDRGYTF
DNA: TGTGCCAGCAGCGCGGACAGGGACCGAGGCTACACCTTC

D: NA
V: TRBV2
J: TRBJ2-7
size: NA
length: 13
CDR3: CASTAGRPYEQYF
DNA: TGTGCCAGCACGGCAGGGCGTCCCTACGAGCAGTACTTC

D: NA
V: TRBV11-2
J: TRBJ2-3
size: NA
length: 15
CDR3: CASSSWDSPTDTQYF
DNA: TGTGCCAGCAGCTCCTGGGACTCCCCCACAGATACGCAGTATTTT

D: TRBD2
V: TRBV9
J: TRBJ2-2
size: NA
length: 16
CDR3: CASSRRTSGIAGELFF
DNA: TGTGCCAGCAGTCGGAGGACTAGCGGGATAGCCGGGGAGCTGTTTTTT

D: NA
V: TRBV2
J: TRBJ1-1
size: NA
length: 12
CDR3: CASSSRYTEAFF
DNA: TGTGCCAGCAGTTCCAGGTACACTGAAGCTTTCTTT

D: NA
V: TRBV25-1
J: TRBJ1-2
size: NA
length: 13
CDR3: CASSSPANYGYTF
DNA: TGTGCCAGCAGTTCCCCGGCTAACTATGGCTACACCTTC

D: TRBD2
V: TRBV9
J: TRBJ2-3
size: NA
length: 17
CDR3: CASSTSGREGSTDTQYF
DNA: TGTGCCAGCAGTACATCGGGGCGGGAGGGTAGCACAGATACGCAGTATTTT

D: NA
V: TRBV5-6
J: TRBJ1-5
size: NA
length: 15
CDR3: CASSLGDRRNQPQHF
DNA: TGTGCCAGCAGCTTGGGAGACAGGCGGAATCAGCCCCAGCATTTT

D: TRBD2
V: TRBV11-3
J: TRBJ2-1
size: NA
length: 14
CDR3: CASSLSGMESEQFF
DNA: TGTGCCAGCAGCCTAAGCGGGATGGAAAGTGAGCAGTTCTTC

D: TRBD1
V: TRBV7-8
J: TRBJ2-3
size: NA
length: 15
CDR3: CASSKDRGVTDTQYF
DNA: TGTGCCAGCAGCAAGGACAGGGGAGTAACAGATACGCAGTATTTT

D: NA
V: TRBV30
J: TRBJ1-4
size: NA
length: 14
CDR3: CAWRVWAGREKLFF
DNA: TGTGCCTGGAGGGTGTGGGCAGGACGAGAAAAACTGTTTTTT